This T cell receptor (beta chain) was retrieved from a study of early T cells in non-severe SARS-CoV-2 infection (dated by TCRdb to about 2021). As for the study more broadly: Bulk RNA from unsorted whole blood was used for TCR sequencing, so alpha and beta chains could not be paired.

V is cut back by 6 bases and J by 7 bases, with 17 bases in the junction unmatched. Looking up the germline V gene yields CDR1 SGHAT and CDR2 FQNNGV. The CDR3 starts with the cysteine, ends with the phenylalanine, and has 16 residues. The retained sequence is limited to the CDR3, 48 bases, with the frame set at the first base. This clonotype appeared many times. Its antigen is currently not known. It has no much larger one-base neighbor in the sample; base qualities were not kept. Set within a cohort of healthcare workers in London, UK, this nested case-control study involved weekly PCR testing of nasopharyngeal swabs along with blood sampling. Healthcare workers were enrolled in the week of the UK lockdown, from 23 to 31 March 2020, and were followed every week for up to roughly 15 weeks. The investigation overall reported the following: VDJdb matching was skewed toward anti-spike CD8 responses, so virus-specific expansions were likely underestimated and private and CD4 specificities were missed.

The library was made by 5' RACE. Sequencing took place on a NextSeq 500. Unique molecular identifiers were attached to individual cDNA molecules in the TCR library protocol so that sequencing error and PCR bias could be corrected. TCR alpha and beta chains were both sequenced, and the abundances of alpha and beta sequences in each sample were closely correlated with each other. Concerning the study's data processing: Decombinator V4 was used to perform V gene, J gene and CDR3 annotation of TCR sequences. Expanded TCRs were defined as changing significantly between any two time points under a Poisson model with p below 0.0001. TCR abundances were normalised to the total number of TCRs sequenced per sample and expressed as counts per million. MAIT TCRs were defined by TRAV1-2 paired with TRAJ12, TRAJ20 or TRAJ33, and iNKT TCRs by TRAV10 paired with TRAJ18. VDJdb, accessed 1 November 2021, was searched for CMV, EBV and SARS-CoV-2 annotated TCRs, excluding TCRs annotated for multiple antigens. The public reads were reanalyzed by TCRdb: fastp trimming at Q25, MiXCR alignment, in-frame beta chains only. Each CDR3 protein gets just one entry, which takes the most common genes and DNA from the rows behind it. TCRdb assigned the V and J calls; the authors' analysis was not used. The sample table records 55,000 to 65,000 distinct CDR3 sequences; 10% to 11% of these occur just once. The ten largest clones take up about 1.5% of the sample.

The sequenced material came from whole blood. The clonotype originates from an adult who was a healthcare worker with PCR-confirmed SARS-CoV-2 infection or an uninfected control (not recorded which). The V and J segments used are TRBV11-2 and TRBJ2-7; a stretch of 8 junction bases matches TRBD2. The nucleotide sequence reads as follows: TGTGCCAGCAGGTCGACCTCCGGGACTAGGCGGTGGGAGCAGTACTTC. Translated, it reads CASRSTSGTRRWEQYF.